This TCR beta chain was obtained from a study of blood T cells in healthy people across ages. This clonotype was observed a few times. Its antigen is as yet unknown. Study-wide results and caveats: Compared with aged donors, long-lived donors showed fewer expanded clones, suggesting selection. TCR beta diversity, measured per million T cells, fell in a roughly linear way with age. Diversity of TCR beta correlated strongly with naive T cell percentage.

V lost 2 bases and J 7 bases, leaving 23 bases between the germline ends. The CDR3 loop spans 17 amino acids. CDR1 and CDR2 (germline): MNHEY, SVGAGI. Using a J-beta primer mix together with a sample-barcoded 5' primer, a second PCR was run for roughly 6 to 12 cycles. A template-switch adaptor that had 12 random nucleotides put a tag on each cDNA molecule. Each CDR3 protein is one row after TCRdb ran MiXCR on the 5' RACE reads. In the table there are fewer than 2 million distinct CDR3 sequences, approximately 39% of which are singletons. The chain couples TRBV6-5 to TRBJ1-1; perhaps TRBD1 as D (5 bases). The sample was blood. The TCR was taken from a human donor in good health. The CDR3: CASSYIWQGARGNEAFF. The CDR3 coding sequence is TGTGCCAGCAGTTACATCTGGCAAGGGGCGAGAGGGAATGAAGCTTTCTTT.